These 17 T cell receptor beta chains were all obtained from the same sample, sequenced in a study of shared clonotypes between healthy human individuals. TCRdb's copy holds only in-frame clones and misses some; the assay was immunoSEQ multiplex PCR. The sample shows hundreds of thousands of clones, roughly 72% of them seen only once. The specimen was PBMCs. The receptors originated from a woman aged 40 to 50 in good health. Some clones in this sample may be carry-over from other donors' samples.

The chain employs TRBV7-9 and TRBJ2-7, with TRBD2 matching 13 bases. The CDR3 is 15 amino acids. The V gene's germline CDR1 is SEHNR and CDR2 FQNEAQ (reference sequence). J lost 4 bases, V lost 5 bases, and 5 bases had no gene match. CDR3 DNA sequence: TGTGCCAGCAGCAGCAGGACTAGCGGGAGTTACGAGCAGTACTTC. Translation: CASSSRTSGSYEQYF.

The chain recombines TRBV10-1 with TRBJ2-5, with 7 bases aligning to TRBD2. This CDR3 contains 16 residues. Germline V lookup: CDR1 WNHNN, CDR2 SYGVQD (reference sequence). V gave up 0 bases and J gave up 1 base; unmatched junction bases: 5. In nucleotides, the CDR3 is TGCGCCAGCAGTGAGTCCCTGGGGGGGATCCAAGAGACCCAGTACTTC. It yields the protein CASSESLGGIQETQYF.

This chain uses TRBV6-6 with TRBJ1-1; D is uncertain. This CDR3 spans 12 amino acids. Germline values: CDR1 MNHNY, CDR2 SVGAGI (reference sequence). V dropped 7 bases and J dropped 2 bases, with 8 bases sitting between them. CDR3 DNA sequence: TGTGCCAGCAAAGCATCTAACACTGAAGCTTTCTTT. Amino acids: CASKASNTEAFF.

There are a few counts of this clone. The CDR3: CASSLPGGTDTQYF. CDR3 nucleotides: TGTGCCAGCAGCCTCCCGGGAGGCACAGATACGCAGTATTTT. The rearrangement uses TRBV11-3 and TRBJ2-3, with a tentative D call TRBD2 (6 bases). Trimming took 5 bases from V and 1 from J, leaving 10 bases between them. Looked up from germline, CDR1 is SGHNT and CDR2 is YENEEA. The CDR3 extends over 14 amino acids.

Concerning this clone: This sequence is one base from a far larger clone and is likely a read error. The rearrangement links TRBV11-2 to TRBJ2-5, with 7 nucleotides matching TRBD1. The CDR3 is made up of 15 amino acids. V lost 5 bases, J lost 11 bases, and 17 bases stayed unmatched. Germline CDR1 is SGHAT and CDR2 is FQNNGV. The CDR3, as DNA: TGTGCCAGCAGCGATCGGACAGGAGGTTTCTACAAGCAGTACTTC. Amino acids: CASSDRTGGFYKQYF.

The genes are TRBV11-2 and TRBJ2-3, with D perhaps TRBD2 (6 bases). Per the germline V gene, CDR1 is SGHAT and CDR2 is FQNNGV. V lost 5 bases and J lost 0, with 18 bases in between. The CDR3 has 17 amino acids. CDR3 in amino acids: CASSHPPGAASTDTQYF. The DNA of the CDR3 is TGTGCCAGCAGCCACCCTCCGGGAGCGGCTAGCACAGATACGCAGTATTTT.

This clone turned up a few times. This sequence joins TRBV7-3 and TRBJ2-7; 9 positions match TRBD2. This CDR3 spans 16 amino acids. V was clipped by 5 bases and J by 7 bases; unmatched bases: 15. CDR1 SGHTA and CDR2 FQGTGA come from the germline V gene. The CDR3 nucleotides are TGTGCCAGCAGCCCAACACAACCTAGCGGGATGATGGAGCAGTACTTC. Translation: CASSPTQPSGMMEQYF.

This clone was recorded a few times. The gene calls are TRBV19 and TRBJ1-5, with 7 bases identical to TRBD1. Germline V gives CDR1 LNHDA, CDR2 SQIVND (reference sequence). V trimming: 6 bases; J trimming: 1 base; junction bases outside the gene matches: 6. The CDR3 sequence is 15 residues long. CDR3 sequence reads: CASRNRGNSNQPQHF. CDR3 nucleotide sequence: TGTGCCAGTAGAAACAGGGGAAACAGCAATCAGCCCCAGCATTTT.

The gene calls are TRBV5-4 and TRBJ2-7; 7 positions match TRBD1. The CDR3 consists of 14 residues. The germline V gene has CDR1 SGHNT and CDR2 YYREEE (reference sequence). J gave up 5 bases and V 4 bases, and 9 bases lay outside the gene matches. CDR3 residues: CASSRDRASNEQYF. Written as DNA, the CDR3 is TGTGCCAGCAGCCGAGACAGGGCTTCGAACGAGCAGTACTTC.

The rearrangement uses TRBV28 and TRBJ2-2; no reliable D call. In germline, CDR1 is MDHEN, CDR2 SYDVKM. The CDR3 length is 17 residues. Trimming left V 6 bases short and J 5 bases short, with 22 bases between. CDR3 residues: CASSLGLKEGLTGELFF. The CDR3 DNA follows: TGTGCCAGCAGCCTCGGATTAAAGGAAGGCTTGACCGGGGAGCTGTTTTTT. Looking up the rest from reference TRBV28 and TRBJ2-2 gives the full variable domain: DVKVTQSSRYLVKRTGEKVFLECVQDMDHENMFWYRQDPGLGLRLIYFSYDVKMKEKGDIPEGYSVSREKKERFSLILESASTNQTSMYLCASSLGLKEGLTGELFFGEGSRLTVL.

V usage is TRBV7-9 and J usage is TRBJ1-2; 10 nucleotides match TRBD1. This CDR3 has 16 amino acids. Germline V CDR1 and CDR2: SEHNR, FQNEAQ (reference sequence). Trimming cost V 1 base and J 6 bases; bases outside gene matches: 8. The DNA for the CDR3 is TGTGCCAGCAGCTTAGATCGGTGGGGGACAGGGGATGGCTACACCTTC. Protein product: CASSLDRWGTGDGYTF.

The J gene is TRBJ1-2, the V gene TRBV5-3; D remains unclear. Being an ORF, TRBV5-3 has a function that is uncertain. The CDR3 spans 11 residues. V was shortened by 8 bases and J by 9 bases, with 14 bases between the two germline ends. CDR3 in DNA: TGTGCCAGGTCGTATGGGGTTTGCTACACCTTC. Translating it yields CARSYGVCYTF.

The chain links TRBV7-3 to TRBJ2-2, with 10 bases matching TRBD2. V was clipped by 3 bases and J by 4 bases; unmatched bases: 5. The CDR3 runs to 16 residues. Germline CDR1 and CDR2: SGHTA and FQGTGA. The CDR3 loop reads CASSFLTSGVTGELFF. The CDR3 DNA reads TGTGCCAGCAGCTTCCTAACTAGCGGGGTCACCGGGGAGCTGTTTTTT.

This sequence joins TRBV30 and TRBJ2-3; 7 positions agree with TRBD2. The CDR3 is made up of 17 amino acids. The germline CDR1 and CDR2 sequences are GTSNPN and SVGIG (reference sequence). With 3 bases clipped from V and 3 bases from J, the junction kept 15 bases outside the gene matches. As DNA, the CDR3 is TGTGCCTGGAGCAAGCGGGACGACGGCGGCGATACAGATACGCAGTATTTT. As protein: CAWSKRDDGGDTDTQYF.

This chain connects TRBV7-2 to TRBJ1-2; D not resolved. The CDR3 has 12 amino acids. Per germline, CDR1 SGHTA and CDR2 FQGNSA. The V and J ends lost 1 base and 8 bases respectively, with 8 bases between them. CDR3 in DNA: TGTGCCAGCAGCTTAGATGGGGAAGGCTACACCTTC. This encodes CASSLDGEGYTF.

V gene TRBV6-5 combines with J gene TRBJ2-7; 9 nucleotides line up with TRBD1. The V gene end was trimmed by 5 bases and the J gene end by 6 bases; junction bases not matched to a gene: 11. This CDR3 is built from 15 residues. The germline CDR1 and CDR2 sequences are MNHEY and SVGAGI. DNA of the CDR3: TGTGCCAGCAGTCCAACCGGGACAGGGCGGCTCGAGCAGTACTTC. It yields the protein CASSPTGTGRLEQYF.

This clone was recorded only once. J is TRBJ1-1 and V is TRBV6-6, with D hard to call. CDR3 size: 15 residues. The germline gives CDR1 MNHNY, CDR2 SVGAGI (reference sequence). The germline V and J ends were trimmed by 2 bases and 2 bases, with 12 bases remaining between them. The CDR3 spells CASSYEASANTEAFF. CDR3 DNA: TGTGCCAGCAGTTACGAGGCGTCGGCCAACACTGAAGCTTTCTTT.